A single sample is the source of the 26 T cell receptor beta chains below, sequenced in a study of prognosis after radiotherapy for stage I lung cancer. It was by two-round multiplex PCR that TCR beta CDR3 was amplified from genomic DNA. The authors ran first-round PCR with primers specific to each TRBV and TRBJ gene. TCRdb re-called the multiplex PCR reads through MiXCR, storing one row per CDR3 protein. The profile shows some 36,000 distinct CDR3 sequences, approximately 25% of them singletons. The material sequenced was PBMCs, taken before or after stereotactic body radiation therapy (not recorded which). Source of these receptors: a donor over 45 with non-small cell lung cancer.

This clonotype was recorded at least ten times. The rearrangement joins TRBV6-4 to TRBJ2-1, with 8 bases fitting TRBD1. Germline V CDR1 and CDR2: MRHNA, SNTAGT. This CDR3 region has 14 residues. V shed 6 bases, J shed 6 bases, and the junction held 7 bases outside the gene matches. The CDR3 protein is CASRDRECRNEQFF. CDR3 nucleotide sequence: TGTGCCAGCAGGGACAGGGAATGTCGCAATGAGCAGTTCTTC.

This clonotype was seen ten or more times. The rearrangement joins TRBV20-1 to TRBJ2-3; no definite D call. The CDR3 covers 14 residues. Germline V CDR1 and CDR2: DFQATT, SNEGSKA (reference sequence). Trimming shortened V by 3 bases and J by 1 base, and 11 bases separated the two germline ends. The CDR3: CSARGPLGTDTQYF. DNA of the CDR3: TGCAGTGCTAGGGGCCCTTTAGGCACAGATACGCAGTATTTT.

Concerning this clonotype itself: This sequence may be a read error, since a much larger clone differs from it by one base. The chain's CDR3 is CASNMILTGWPSGEAFF. CDR3 coding DNA: TGTGCCAGCAATATGATACTAACCGGGTGGCCTTCGGGGGAAGCTTTCTTT. The V and J genes are TRBV28 and TRBJ1-1; no firm D call. This CDR3 is built from 17 residues. The germline CDR1 and CDR2 sequences are MDHEN and SYDVKM. V was trimmed by 7 bases and J by 8 bases, leaving 29 bases between them. The variable domain in full, with the rest retrieved from reference TRBV28 and TRBJ1-1, is DVKVTQSSRYLVKRTGEKVFLECVQDMDHENMFWYRQDPGLGLRLIYFSYDVKMKEKGDIPEGYSVSREKKERFSLILESASTNQTSMYLCASNMILTGWPSGEAFFGQGTRLTVV.

This clonotype appeared many times. V and J are TRBV9 and TRBJ1-2, with 10 bases lining up with TRBD1. Germline CDR1 SGDLS, CDR2 YYNGEE. V lost 7 bases to trimming and J lost 0 bases; unmatched junction nucleotides: 9. There are 16 residues in the CDR3. The CDR3 DNA follows: TGTGCCAGCGCCCCGGGACAGGGGATCTCTAACTATGGCTACACCTTC. Its translation is CASAPGQGISNYGYTF.

This clonotype occurred many times. The genes are TRBV20-1 and TRBJ1-5, with 10 bases lining up with TRBD1. Germline CDR1 is DFQATT and CDR2 is SNEGSKA (reference sequence). This CDR3 contains 18 residues. The J segment lost 2 bases and the V segment lost 6 bases, leaving 16 bases of the junction unmatched. CDR3 loop: CSADGWTGGRRGNQPQHF. The DNA for the CDR3 is TGCAGTGCCGACGGCTGGACAGGGGGAAGGAGGGGCAATCAGCCCCAGCATTTT.

The chain carries TRBV5-6 and TRBJ2-7; D might be TRBD2 (5 bases). Per the germline V gene, CDR1 is SGHDT and CDR2 is YYEEEE. Trimming took off 4 bases at V and 8 bases at J, with 16 bases between the two ends. This CDR3 has 13 residues. DNA for the CDR3: TGTGCCAGCAGCCCCGGGCGGGCATACAAGCAGTACTTC. It yields the protein CASSPGRAYKQYF.

Details on this clonotype: A far larger clone is a single base away, which makes a read error likely. The V and J genes are TRBV6-1 and TRBJ2-1, with a weak D call TRBD1 (5 bases). Looked up from germline, CDR1 is MNHNS and CDR2 is SASEGT. Trimming cost V 5 bases and J 7 bases, with 12 bases left between them. The CDR3 is 13 amino acids. CDR3 DNA: TGTGCCAGCAGTAAGACAGATAAAAATGAGCAGTTCTTC. This gives the protein CASSKTDKNEQFF.

This clonotype was seen many times. V gene TRBV28 combines with J gene TRBJ1-1; TRBD1 might be the D (5 bases). Trimming pared 6 bases from V and 10 bases from J, leaving 21 bases between. The CDR3 has 14 amino acids. The V gene's germline CDR1 is MDHEN and CDR2 SYDVKM. This CDR3 reads CASRSQRAGGGAFF. CDR3 DNA: TGTGCCAGCAGGTCCCAACGGGCCGGCGGGGGAGCTTTCTTT.

This clonotype was recorded at least ten times. The rearrangement joins TRBV19 to TRBJ1-1; 12 bases are shared with TRBD1. With V trimmed by 0 bases and J by 11 bases, 4 bases remained unmatched. The CDR3 has 14 residues. In germline, CDR1 is LNHDA, CDR2 SQIVND (reference sequence). In DNA form, the CDR3 reads TGTGCCAGTAGTATAGACGGGGGACAGGGGGCGGCTTTCTTT. This codes for CASSIDGGQGAAFF.

To note about this clonotype: With a much larger clone just one base away, this may be a read error. CDR3 region: CASGFSGGAHEQYF. The CDR3, as DNA: TGTGCCAGCGGCTTTAGCGGGGGGGCTCACGAGCAGTACTTC. The chain has TRBV7-6 and TRBJ2-7, with 11 bases matching TRBD2. The CDR3 loop spans 14 amino acids. Germline V lookup: CDR1 SGHVS, CDR2 FNYEAQ.

This clonotype was seen at least ten times. This chain uses TRBV6-2 or TRBV6-3 with TRBJ1-2; maybe TRBD1 (5 bases). Germline V gene lookup returns CDR1 MNHEY and CDR2 SVGEGT. Between the trimmed V and J ends, which lost 8 bases and 8 bases, there was a span of 12 bases. CDR3 length equals 11 residues. CDR3 bases: TGTGCCAGCCGCAGGGAAGGGGGCTACACCTTC. Its protein is CASRREGGYTF.

This clonotype has more than one count but fewer than ten. The CDR3 loop is CASSPSWGTTRRESEQFF. The CDR3 DNA reads TGTGCCAGCTCACCAAGTTGGGGAACAACCCGGAGAGAAAGTGAGCAGTTCTTC. V is TRBV18 and J is TRBJ2-1; D is unclear. V lost 2 bases and J 9 bases, leaving 26 bases between the germline ends. CDR1 is KGHSH, CDR2 LQKENI, per germline. This CDR3 contains 18 residues.

This clonotype was counted at least ten times. The chain recombines TRBV12-3 or TRBV12-4 with TRBJ2-2, with D unclear. This CDR3 is built from 14 residues. Trimming took off 1 base at V and 6 bases at J, with 9 bases between the two ends. The CDR3 is CASSLVTSSGELFF. CDR3 nucleotides: TGTGCCAGCAGTTTAGTGACAAGCTCCGGGGAGCTGTTTTTT.

This clonotype has at least ten counts. The V call is TRBV20-1, the J call TRBJ1-5; D is unclear. CDR3 length equals 10 residues. Trimming cost V 6 bases and J 9 bases, with 9 bases left between them. Germline V CDR1 and CDR2: DFQATT, SNEGSKA (reference sequence). The CDR3 nucleotides read TGCAGTGCCAAACACCCGCCCCAGCATTTT. As protein: CSAKHPPQHF.

This clonotype has ten or more counts. The rearrangement links TRBV7-9 to TRBJ2-3, with 13 bases that match TRBD2. The CDR3 runs 16 residues. J was trimmed by 2 bases and V by 2 bases; bases with no gene match: 1. CDR1 SEHNR and CDR2 FQNEAQ come from the germline V gene (reference sequence). The CDR3 region is CASSLTSGGVTDTQYF. In nucleotides, the CDR3 is TGTGCCAGCAGCTTAACTAGCGGGGGGGTCACAGATACGCAGTATTTT.

This clonotype has ten or more counts. The chain recombines TRBV28 with TRBJ1-2; tentative D call: TRBD1 (5 bases). The germline gives CDR1 MDHEN, CDR2 SYDVKM. CDR3 length equals 15 residues. Trimming removed 0 bases from V and 2 bases from J, with 10 bases in between. CDR3 residues: CASSLWPRDNYGYTF. The CDR3 bases are TGTGCCAGCAGTTTATGGCCCCGGGACAACTATGGCTACACCTTC.

In the case of this clonotype: It may be a read error: a sequence one base away is much more abundant. The chain employs TRBV29-1 and TRBJ1-1, with D maybe TRBD1 (6 bases). The V gene's germline CDR1 is SQVTM and CDR2 ANQGSEA. CDR3 size: 14 residues. In DNA form, the CDR3 reads TGCGGCGTTCTCTTGGTAGGGGGAAAAACTGAAGCTTTCTTT. It codes for CGVLLVGGKTEAFF.

This clonotype was recorded a few times. This rearrangement joins TRBV28 to TRBJ1-4; D is ambiguous. Germline loops: CDR1 MDHEN, CDR2 SYDVKM. This CDR3 contains 15 residues. Between the trimmed V and J ends, which lost 7 bases and 2 bases, there was a span of 14 bases. The CDR3, as DNA: TGTGCCAGCAACCAACCTCTAGGGACTAATGAAAAACTGTTTTTT. This gives the protein CASNQPLGTNEKLFF. Full variable domain (rest looked up from reference TRBV28 and TRBJ1-4): DVKVTQSSRYLVKRTGEKVFLECVQDMDHENMFWYRQDPGLGLRLIYFSYDVKMKEKGDIPEGYSVSREKKERFSLILESASTNQTSMYLCASNQPLGTNEKLFFGSGTQLSVL.

This clonotype has a count of ten or more. The chain couples TRBV28 to TRBJ2-7; D possibly corresponds to TRBD2 (6 bases). This CDR3 contains 14 residues. The V and J ends lost 7 bases and 2 bases respectively, with 15 bases between them. Looked up from germline, CDR1 is MDHEN and CDR2 is SYDVKM. CDR3 residues: CASMRAGGAYEQYF. DNA for the CDR3: TGTGCCAGCATGCGCGCTGGAGGGGCCTACGAGCAGTACTTC. The variable domain in full, completed from reference TRBV28 and TRBJ2-7, reads DVKVTQSSRYLVKRTGEKVFLECVQDMDHENMFWYRQDPGLGLRLIYFSYDVKMKEKGDIPEGYSVSREKKERFSLILESASTNQTSMYLCASMRAGGAYEQYFGPGTRLTVT.

Regarding this clonotype: Likely a read error: the CDR3 ends without its conserved phenylalanine or tryptophan. This sequence joins TRBV20-1 and TRBJ2-7; 12 bases are shared with TRBD2. The V and J ends lost 7 bases and 0 bases, in that order; junction bases with no gene match: 10. The CDR3 totals 16 residues. In germline, CDR1 is DFQATT, CDR2 SNEGSKA (reference sequence). CDR3 in amino acids: CSGKPVLAGGSYEQYL. The CDR3 DNA reads TGCAGTGGTAAACCCGTACTAGCGGGAGGCTCCTACGAGCAGTACCTC.

This clonotype has at least ten counts. The CDR3 here is CSAGGGKDRGSYEQYF. CDR3 sequence (DNA): TGCAGTGCCGGGGGGGGTAAGGACAGGGGTTCCTACGAGCAGTACTTC. The V gene is TRBV20-1, the J gene TRBJ2-7; perhaps TRBD1 as D (9 bases). The CDR3 spans 16 residues. Trimming took off 6 bases at V and 1 base at J, with 22 bases between the two ends. CDR1 DFQATT and CDR2 SNEGSKA come from the germline V gene (reference sequence).

This clonotype was seen many times. V is TRBV7-2 and J is TRBJ1-1, with a tentative D call TRBD1 (5 bases). This CDR3 has 14 amino acids. CDR1 is SGHTA and CDR2 is FQGNSA in the germline V gene. The germline V and J ends were trimmed by 3 bases and 4 bases, with 12 bases remaining between them. The CDR3 DNA is TGTGCCAGCAGCTTGTTGGGGGGTGGCACTGAAGCTTTCTTT. It codes for CASSLLGGGTEAFF.

The chain recombines TRBV7-2 with TRBJ1-2; tentative D call: TRBD1 (6 bases). There are 14 residues in the CDR3. V was shortened by 5 bases and J by 12 bases, with 22 bases between the two germline ends. Germline assignment: CDR1 SGHTA and CDR2 FQGNSA. DNA of the CDR3: TGTGCCAGCAGCCACAGGGTACCTAACTATGGACACACCTTC. Its protein product is CASSHRVPNYGHTF.

This clonotype was counted many times. The chain has TRBV15 and TRBJ2-6; maybe TRBD1 (5 bases). In germline, CDR1 is LNHNV, CDR2 YYDKDF (reference sequence). CDR3 length: 15 amino acids. Trimming took 2 bases from V and 7 from J, leaving 12 bases between them. Here the CDR3 reads CATSRFQGPANVLTF. CDR3 nucleotide sequence: TGTGCCACCAGCAGATTCCAGGGTCCCGCCAACGTCCTGACTTTC.

V and J are TRBV4-2 and TRBJ2-1; D is undetermined. CDR1 and CDR2 (germline): LGHNA, YNFKEQ. Trimming removed 0 bases from V and 6 bases from J, with 21 bases in between. This CDR3 comprises 18 residues. The CDR3 protein is CASSQDRDGVLPGNEQFF. The CDR3 nucleotides read TGTGCCAGCAGCCAAGATCGTGATGGAGTTCTCCCGGGCAATGAGCAGTTCTTC.

This clonotype was detected once. The chain employs TRBV7-9 and TRBJ2-1; D gene uncertain. Deletions cut 7 bases from V and 10 bases from J, with 17 bases between. The CDR3 has 13 residues. Germline V gene data show CDR1 as SEHNR and CDR2 as FQNEAQ (reference sequence). CDR3 protein: CASIPSPGGEQFF. CDR3 sequence (DNA): TGTGCCAGCATCCCCTCACCCGGTGGCGAGCAGTTCTTC.